This T cell receptor beta chain was identified during a study of T cell repertoires in cytomegalovirus infection. Study-level information: Recently described HLA-C-restricted plus well-studied HLA-B-restricted CMV epitopes were used. Indications came from public TCR beta signatures; they pointed to CMV infection and to a matching HLA type. General study findings and limits: CMV-specific TCR beta clonotypes restricted by HLA-C dominated the ex vivo response.

In TCRdb, the reads were re-called with MiXCR into one record per CDR3 protein. The table lists about 69,000 distinct CDR3 sequences, around 30% of them singletons, with roughly three fifths in the top ten. This CDR3 contains 14 residues. V lost 7 bases, J lost 4 bases, and 8 bases stayed unmatched. Germline V CDR1 and CDR2: MNHEY, SVGEGT. As for this clonotype: As yet, its antigen is unknown.

The sample here was CD8+ T cells from cultured PBMCs, taken from culture after CMV antigen stimulation. This sequence was found in a human donor in good health (CMV status not recorded). Some clones in this sample may be carry-over from other donors' samples. This chain links TRBV6-2 or TRBV6-3 with TRBJ1-2, with 8 nucleotides matching TRBD1. The CDR3 reads CASKRDRLGYGYTF. In nucleotides, the CDR3 is TGTGCCAGCAAGAGGGACAGGCTGGGCTATGGCTACACCTTC.